This entry describes one TCR beta chain. This record belongs to a study of blood T cell repertoires in COVID-19. On the study more broadly: In each case, the material was cDNA or gDNA derived from T cells, B-cell-depleted T cells, or PBMCs.

This CDR3 region has 14 residues. Trimming took off 3 bases at V and 5 bases at J, with 12 bases between the two ends. The germline gives CDR1 SGHRS, CDR2 YFSETQ. Measured with immunoSEQ multiplex PCR; TCRdb has only the in-frame clones, and not every one. The sample has fewer than 400,000 clones, about 86% seen once. Sequenced material: PBMCs or T cells enriched from blood (not recorded which). The receptor comes from a woman in her 50s who had recovered from COVID-19. The V and J genes are TRBV5-1 and TRBJ2-1; D gene unclear. The CDR3 DNA follows: TGCGCCAGCAGCTCTCAAGCAGGTAACAATGAGCAGTTCTTC. Its protein product is CASSSQAGNNEQFF.